This is a list of T cell receptor beta chains from one sample in a study of blood T cell repertoires in COVID-19. Clones were read by immunoSEQ multiplex PCR, and TCRdb kept only the in-frame ones, dropping some. The sample holds over 250,000 clones, about 88% seen once. The sample was peripheral blood. The source is a woman in her sixties or seventies with COVID-19, enrolled during active disease. Each CDR3 is given with its conserved first and last residue. The D gene is left open where the match is weak. Where a row states a size, it is once, few, many or the class of an expanded clone; other rows omit it.

>.|TRBV7-2|TRBJ2-3|TRBD2
TGTGCCAGCAGCTTAGGGCGGGGGAGGAAGCAGTATTTT
CASSLGRGRKQYF
>.|TRBV11-1|TRBJ2-7|TRBD2
TGTGCCAGCAGCTCCTCCCGGGGGGGGGACTCCTACGAGCAGTACTTC
CASSSSRGGDSYEQYF
>.|TRBV19|TRBJ1-3|.
TGTGCCAGTAGTACAGGATACAATGGAAACACCATATATTTT
CASSTGYNGNTIYF
>once|TRBV24-1|TRBJ2-5|TRBD1
TGTGCCACCAGTGCCCACCCCGGGGACAGGGTAGGGGAGACCCAGTACTTC
CATSAHPGDRVGETQYF
>.|TRBV27|TRBJ1-1|TRBD1
TGTGCCAGCAGACGGGGACAGGGCCAAAGGTTGAACACTGAAGCTTTCTTT
CASRRGQGQRLNTEAFF
>.|TRBV9|TRBJ2-3|TRBD2
TGTGCCAGCAGCTTACGGGGGGGAGGCAGCACAGATACGCAGTATTTT
CASSLRGGGSTDTQYF
>once|TRBV27|TRBJ1-1|TRBD1
TGTGCCAGCAGTCCACTGGGACAGGGATTGGGTGAAGCTTTCTTT
CASSPLGQGLGEAFF
>.|TRBV24-1|TRBJ2-2|.
TGTGCCACCAGTGACCCTGCCACAAGGACAGGGGAGCTGTTTTTT
CATSDPATRTGELFF
>.|TRBV5-1|TRBJ1-2|.
TGCGCCAGCACGGCAGGGGACAACTATGGCTACACCTTC
CASTAGDNYGYTF
>once|TRBV5-1|TRBJ2-4|.
TGCGCCAGCAGCTTGGCCCAGGGTCAAAACATTCAGTACTTC
CASSLAQGQNIQYF
>once|TRBV6-1|TRBJ2-7|.
TGTGCCAGCAGTGAATATGTGGGGGCTTTAAACTTGGAGCAGTACTTC
CASSEYVGALNLEQYF
>.|TRBV24-1|TRBJ2-2|.
TGTGCCACCAGCGGGGAAAACACCGGGGAGCTGTTTTTT
CATSGENTGELFF
>.|TRBV10-3|TRBJ2-7|TRBD1
TGTGCCATCAGTGAACAGGGGACCTACGAGCAGTACTTC
CAISEQGTYEQYF
>.|TRBV4-3|TRBJ1-2|.
TGCGCCAGCAGCCAAGAGGCCGCTAACTATGGCTACACCTTC
CASSQEAANYGYTF
>.|TRBV6-6|TRBJ1-4|TRBD1
TGTGCCAGCAGTTACGAATCCGGGACAGGGTCTGAAAAACTGTTTTTT
CASSYESGTGSEKLFF
>.|TRBV27|TRBJ1-1|.
TGTGCCAGCACAGGGTACACTGAAGCTTTCTTT
CASTGYTEAFF
>.|TRBV12-3/TRBV12-4|TRBJ2-1|.
TGTGCCAGCAGTAAAACGAGGAATGAGCAGTTCTTC
CASSKTRNEQFF
>.|TRBV7-9|TRBJ1-1|.
TGTGCCAGCAGCTCCCCTGGGAGGGGGGGTCTTGAAGCTTTCTTT
CASSSPGRGGLEAFF
>.|TRBV28|TRBJ2-4|.
TGTGCCAGCAGTCTCAGGGGCCCCGGGGACATTCAGTACTTC
CASSLRGPGDIQYF
>.|TRBV10-1|TRBJ2-1|.
TGCGCCAGCAGTGGGGGGGATCTCGGTGAGCAGTTCTTC
CASSGGDLGEQFF
>.|TRBV28|TRBJ2-5|.
TGTGCCAGCAGTCACCTCATGGCCAGGGTCCAAGAGACCCAGTACTTC
CASSHLMARVQETQYF
>.|TRBV19|TRBJ1-3|.
TGTGCCAGTAAGAGACAGATCTACTCTGGAAACACCATATATTTT
CASKRQIYSGNTIYF
>.|TRBV2|TRBJ2-1|TRBD1
TGTGCCAGCAGCCCCGACAGGGAAGGTGAGCAGTTCTTC
CASSPDREGEQFF
>.|TRBV28|TRBJ2-1|TRBD1
TGTGCCAGCAGCCTATTACTGACAGGGATAAGTTACAATGAGCAGTTCTTC
CASSLLLTGISYNEQFF
>.|TRBV20-1|TRBJ2-5|TRBD2
TGCAGTGCTAGTCTGCGGGGGGCAGAGACCCAGTACTTC
CSASLRGAETQYF
>once|TRBV6-5|TRBJ2-5|.
TGTGCCAGCAGTACCTACGGACAGCAAGAGACCCAGTACTTC
CASSTYGQQETQYF
>few|TRBV30|TRBJ1-2|.
TGTGCCTGGAGTAGAGACAGCAACTATGGCTACACCTTC
CAWSRDSNYGYTF
>.|TRBV7-2|TRBJ1-1|.
TGTGCCAGCAGTTCCCGCAAGGCCCGGAGGGCTGAAGCTTTCTTT
CASSSRKARRAEAFF
>.|TRBV29-1|TRBJ1-2|.
TGCAGCGTTGAGATCACGCTAAGCTACACCTTC
CSVEITLSYTF
>.|TRBV2|TRBJ1-1|.
TGTGCCAGCAGAGAGGCAGGGTACAACACTGAAGCTTTCTTT
CASREAGYNTEAFF
>.|TRBV5-1|TRBJ2-7|TRBD2
TGCGCCAGCAGATCCGGGGGGGTCCACGAGCAGTACTTC
CASRSGGVHEQYF
>.|TRBV28|TRBJ1-1|.
TGTGCCAGCAGGCATTGGCGGGGCACTATGAACACTGAAGCTTTCTTT
CASRHWRGTMNTEAFF
>.|TRBV11-2|TRBJ2-7|TRBD2
TGTGCCAGCAGCTTAGAGCTAGCGGGGTCGTACGAGCAGTACTTC
CASSLELAGSYEQYF
>.|TRBV10-3|TRBJ1-5|.
TGTGCCATCAGTACAGAAAATAGCAATCAGCCCCAGCATTTT
CAISTENSNQPQHF
>.|TRBV3-1/TRBV3-2|TRBJ2-1|.
TGTGCCAGCAGCCAAGATCTGAGCGTAGAGCAGTTCTTC
CASSQDLSVEQFF
>.|TRBV2|TRBJ1-1|.
TGTGCCAGCAGGAGCTTGACAGGTCGGGGTGAAGCTTTCTTT
CASRSLTGRGEAFF
>.|TRBV7-2|TRBJ1-2|.
TGTGCCAGCAGCTTGCCCCTTACTCATAACTATGGCTACACCTTC
CASSLPLTHNYGYTF
>.|TRBV7-2|TRBJ2-3|TRBD2
TGTGCCAGCAGCTTATTGAGCGGGGGGTTAAGAAATACGCAGTATTTT
CASSLLSGGLRNTQYF
>.|TRBV5-4|TRBJ1-2|TRBD1
TGTGCCAGCAGCCGAGGGGGCGCAGGAGGCTACACCTTC
CASSRGGAGGYTF
>.|TRBV19|TRBJ1-6|.
TGTGCCAGTAGCCAAAGGGAGTATTCACCCCTCCACTTT
CASSQREYSPLHF
>.|TRBV18|TRBJ2-2|.
TGTGCCAGCTCGTCCCAGCGGGCGAACACCGGGGAGCTGTTTTTT
CASSSQRANTGELFF
>.|TRBV5-1|TRBJ2-2|TRBD2
TGCGCCAGCAGCTTCTTAGCGGGGGCGAACACCGGGGAGCTGTTTTTT
CASSFLAGANTGELFF
>.|TRBV5-1|TRBJ1-1|.
TGCGCCAGCAGCTTCCAGGGTGAGATGAGTACTGAAGCTTTCTTT
CASSFQGEMSTEAFF
>.|TRBV27|TRBJ1-4|.
TGTGCCAGCAGTTTCACAGGGCGAGAAAGGAAACTGTTTTTT
CASSFTGRERKLFF
>once|TRBV6-5|TRBJ2-7|TRBD2
TGTGCCAGCAGTTACTCGGGGACTAGCGCCCGCGAGCAGTACTTC
CASSYSGTSAREQYF
>.|TRBV30|TRBJ1-2|.
TGTGCCTGGATGAGGGGGGGTAGGGGCTACACCTTC
CAWMRGGRGYTF
>.|TRBV3-1/TRBV3-2|TRBJ1-1|TRBD1
TGTGCCAGCAGCCACCGGACAGGAGGGACTGAAGCTTTCTTT
CASSHRTGGTEAFF
>.|TRBV15|TRBJ2-2|.
TGTGCCACCAGCAGAGTAACCGGGGAGCTGTTTTTT
CATSRVTGELFF